Presented here are 16 T cell receptor beta chains from one specimen sequenced in a study of blood T cells in healthy people across ages (dated by TCRdb to about 2015). The library was prepared using 5' RACE. The run used an Illumina HiSeq 2500. A second roughly 6 to 11 cycle PCR used a sample-barcoded 5' primer and a J-beta primer mix. TCRdb applied fastp at Q25 and MiXCR to the public reads, then kept only in-frame beta chains. Each CDR3 protein gets just one entry, which takes the most common genes and DNA from the rows behind it. This sample holds more than 500,000 distinct CDR3 sequences; about 25% were observed only once. The ten largest clones take up 3.6% of the sample. This same sample was also taken into another study, of T cells of mothers and their children.

The sample comprised blood. These receptors came from a boy aged 2 to 10 in good health.

This clonotype was counted between two and nine times. The V and J genes are TRBV7-9 and TRBJ2-3; the match to TRBD1 covers 8 bases. CDR3 length equals 14 residues. From germline, CDR1 is SEHNR and CDR2 FQNEAQ (reference sequence). Unmatched junction bases numbered 5, after V lost 4 bases and J lost 5 bases. CDR3 in DNA: TGTGCCAGCAGCTCCCAGGGGGCGGGAGATACGCAGTATTTT. Protein: CASSSQGAGDTQYF.

In its sample, this clonotype was seen many times. The rearrangement links TRBV18 to TRBJ2-5; unclear D gene. Germline V gene sequence: CDR1 KGHSH, CDR2 LQKENI. CDR3 length: 12 amino acids. V shed 4 bases and J shed 0 bases, with 3 bases lying between them. CDR3 nucleotides: TGTGCCAGCTCACAGTACCAAGAGACCCAGTACTTC. As protein: CASSQYQETQYF.

The chain combines TRBV19 with TRBJ1-1, with 9 bases identical to TRBD1. Trimming removed 5 bases from V and 4 bases from J; junction bases left unmatched: 5. The CDR3 sequence is 14 residues long. CDR1 is LNHDA and CDR2 is SQIVND in the germline V gene (reference sequence). For the CDR3, the DNA is TGTGCCAGTAGTCACGGACAGGGGCCCACTGAAGCTTTCTTT. Encoded protein: CASSHGQGPTEAFF.

This clonotype occurred a few times. V is TRBV10-3 and J is TRBJ2-4; no clear D. The CDR3 is made up of 13 amino acids. Germline V gene data show CDR1 as ENHRY and CDR2 as SYGVKD. V lost 10 bases, J lost 4 bases, and 14 bases lay in between. The CDR3 sequence: CATQAPVKNIQYF. In nucleotides, the CDR3 is TGTGCCACTCAGGCCCCCGTGAAAAACATTCAGTACTTC.

The table lists this clonotype with a few counts. J is TRBJ2-2 and V is TRBV7-6; 7 bases align to TRBD1. Germline CDR1 SGHVS, CDR2 FNYEAQ. The CDR3 contains 17 residues. Trimming at V came to 1 base and at J to 5 bases, leaving 10 bases not matched to a gene. CDR3 DNA sequence: TGTGCCAGCAGCTTAGTCCAAGGGGGCATCAGGACCGGGGAGCTGTTTTTT. Translated: CASSLVQGGIRTGELFF.

This clonotype has just a few counts. The chain recombines TRBV7-8 with TRBJ2-6; 11 bases map to TRBD2. J was trimmed by 0 bases and V by 3 bases; bases with no gene match: 4. Looked up from germline, CDR1 is SGHVS and CDR2 is FQNEAQ. The CDR3 totals 18 residues. In nucleotides, the CDR3 is TGTGCCAGCAGCTTTAGCGGGAGGGCCAGCTCTGGGGCCAACGTCCTGACTTTC. Its translation is CASSFSGRASSGANVLTF. The complete variable domain, with remaining parts taken from reference TRBV7-8 and TRBJ2-6, reads GAGVSQSPRYKVAKRGQDVALRCDPISGHVSLFWYQQALGQGPEFLTYFQNEAQLDKSGLPSDRFFAERPEGSVSTLKIQRTQQEDSAVYLCASSFSGRASSGANVLTFGAGSRLTVL.

The rearrangement joins TRBV2 to TRBJ2-5, with D unclear. The V and J ends lost 7 bases and 6 bases respectively, with 15 bases between them. This CDR3 is 13 amino acids long. Germline assignment: CDR1 SNHLY and CDR2 FYNNEI. The CDR3, as DNA: TGTGCCAGCATTCCCCGCGGTAGCCAGACCCAGTACTTC. It specifies CASIPRGSQTQYF. Full variable domain (missing parts from reference TRBV2 and TRBJ2-5): EPEVTQTPSHQVTQMGQEVILRCVPISNHLYFYWYRQILGQKVEFLVSFYNNEISEKSEIFDDQFSVERPDGSNFTLKIRSTKLEDSAMYFCASIPRGSQTQYFGPGTRLLVL.

The sample holds a few counts of this clonotype. The chain couples TRBV12-3 or TRBV12-4 to TRBJ2-7; TRBD2 agrees at 10 bases. The CDR3 runs 14 residues. Trimming took 5 bases from V and 6 from J; bases not matched to a gene: 7. The DNA for the CDR3 is TGTGCCAGCAGTCGAGCGGGAGGGCCCGGCGAGCAGTACTTC. Translated: CASSRAGGPGEQYF.

The chain carries TRBV25-1 and TRBJ2-5; 8 bases fit TRBD2. The CDR3 sequence is 16 residues long. V was pared by 1 base and J by 5 bases, with 9 bases of the junction left unmatched. CDR1 and CDR2 from the germline V gene are MGHDK and SYGVNS. The CDR3 spells CASSELGTRETETQYF. The CDR3 DNA follows: TGTGCCAGCAGTGAATTAGGGACTAGGGAGACGGAGACCCAGTACTTC.

In this sample, this clonotype turned up a few times. The rearrangement joins TRBV20-1 to TRBJ2-7, with unresolved D. Trimming took off 3 bases at V and 5 bases at J, with 20 bases between the two ends. The CDR3 is 15 residues long. Germline CDR1 and CDR2: DFQATT and SNEGSKA (reference sequence). The CDR3 loop reads CSASPRLGRTNEQYF. The CDR3 DNA sequence: TGCAGTGCTAGCCCGAGGTTGGGAAGGACGAACGAGCAGTACTTC.

The rearrangement links TRBV12-3 or TRBV12-4 to TRBJ2-1, with 10 bases that match TRBD1. V was clipped by 4 bases and J by 3 bases; unmatched bases: 3. This CDR3 is built from 15 residues. CDR3 loop: CASSSRDRGYNEQFF. The CDR3 region has the DNA TGTGCCAGCAGTTCCCGGGACAGGGGCTACAATGAGCAGTTCTTC.

This sequence joins TRBV7-3 and TRBJ2-5; perhaps TRBD2 as D (5 bases). Per germline, CDR1 SGHTA and CDR2 FQGTGA. Trimming removed 3 bases from V and 2 bases from J, with 13 bases in between. CDR3 length: 15 amino acids. Written as DNA, the CDR3 is TGTGCCAGCAGCTTTAGTCCGGGAAGTCAAGAGACCCAGTACTTC. Its protein product is CASSFSPGSQETQYF.

This clonotype was seen more than once but under ten times. J is TRBJ2-3 and V is TRBV19, with a possible D match to TRBD1 (5 bases). The CDR3 is made up of 14 amino acids. Germline CDR1 reads LNHDA; CDR2 reads SQIVND (reference sequence). Trimming removed 3 bases at V and 3 bases at J, with 10 bases between. CDR3 nucleotides: TGTGCCAGTAGTATGATCCAGGGTACAGATACGCAGTATTTT. It specifies CASSMIQGTDTQYF. The full variable domain, rest sourced from reference TRBV19 and TRBJ2-3, is DGGITQSPKYLFRKEGQNVTLSCEQNLNHDAMYWYRQDPGQGLRLIYYSQIVNDFQKGDIAEGYSVSREKKESFPLTVTSAQKNPTAFYLCASSMIQGTDTQYFGPGTRLTVL.

Concerning this clonotype itself: The junction does not match germline at one end; this may be a read error. The rearrangement links TRBV6-2 or TRBV6-3 to TRBJ2-1, with 11 bases lining up with TRBD2. The CDR3 runs 15 residues. Germline CDR1 is MNHEY and CDR2 is SVGEGT. In nucleotides, the CDR3 is TGTGCCTGCAGCCATAGCGGGAGGGCCGAGAATGAGCAGTTCTTC. Translation gives CACSHSGRAENEQFF.

The rearrangement joins TRBV10-3 to TRBJ2-1, with D perhaps TRBD1 (7 bases). The V end lost 8 bases, the J end lost 6 bases, and 14 bases lay between the germline ends. CDR3 length: 13 residues. Germline V gene sequence: CDR1 ENHRY, CDR2 SYGVKD. DNA of the CDR3: TGTGCCATCGCGCGACAGGGAGGCAATGAGCAGTTCTTC. Its translation is CAIARQGGNEQFF.

This clonotype was counted only a few times. A single base separates this from a much larger clone, so it may be a read error. The gene calls are TRBV5-5 and TRBJ2-5, with D possibly being TRBD1 or TRBD2 (5 bases each). Germline assignment: CDR1 SGHKS and CDR2 YYEKEE (reference sequence). The CDR3 consists of 13 residues. CDR3 protein: CASSLLGAYEQCF. CDR3 in DNA: TGTGCCAGCAGCTTACTAGGGGCTTACGAGCAGTGCTTC.